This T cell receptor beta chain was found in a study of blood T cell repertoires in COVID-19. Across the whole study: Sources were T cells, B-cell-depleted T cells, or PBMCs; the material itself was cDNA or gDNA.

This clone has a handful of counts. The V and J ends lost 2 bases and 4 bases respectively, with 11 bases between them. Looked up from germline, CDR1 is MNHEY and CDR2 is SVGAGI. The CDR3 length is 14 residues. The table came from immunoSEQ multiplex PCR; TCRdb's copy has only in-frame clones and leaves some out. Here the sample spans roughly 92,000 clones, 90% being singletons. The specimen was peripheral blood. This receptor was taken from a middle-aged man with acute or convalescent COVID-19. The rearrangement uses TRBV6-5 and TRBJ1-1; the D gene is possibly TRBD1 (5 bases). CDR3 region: CASSYKGKSTEAFF. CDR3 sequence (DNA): TGTGCCAGCAGTTACAAGGGGAAGAGCACTGAAGCTTTCTTT.